This T cell receptor beta chain was recorded in a study of technical replicates of blood from several donors. This clone occurred once. Germline CDR1 LGHNA, CDR2 YSLEER. J gave up 5 bases and V 0 bases, and 11 bases lay outside the gene matches. The CDR3 runs to 17 residues. The method was immunoSEQ multiplex PCR; TCRdb's version includes in-frame clones alone and lacks a portion of them. The sample shows 68,000 or so clones, 90% to 95% of them seen only once. The receptor's source is a human donor in good health. Some clones in this sample may be carry-over from other donors' samples. Sequencing was performed on PBMCs. The chain carries TRBV4-3 and TRBJ2-5; 8 bases are a match to TRBD2. CDR3 amino acids: CASSQEVSSGVGETQYF. CDR3 coding DNA: TGCGCCAGCAGCCAAGAGGTGAGTAGCGGGGTTGGGGAGACCCAGTACTTC.